This T cell receptor beta chain was captured by sequencing in a study of blood T cells in healthy people across ages. Study-level background: Capture by template switching was about one barcoded beta molecule per two T cells.

Germline V CDR1 and CDR2: SNHLY, FYNNEI. The CDR3 runs to 14 residues. The J segment lost 7 bases and the V segment lost 5 bases, leaving 5 bases of the junction unmatched. For this clonotype: No antigen is known for it.

The use of a sample-barcoded 5' primer and a J-beta primer mix characterized a second PCR of roughly 6 to 11 cycles. TCRdb reprocessed the 5' RACE reads with MiXCR, giving one entry per CDR3 protein. Seen here are about 840,000 distinct CDR3 sequences, 25% to 35% observed once, and the top ten hold roughly 10%. Study-wide points: The unsorted PBMCs prevented any conclusive comparison of naive versus antigen-experienced cells. In long-lived donors, naive CD4+ cell counts and diversity exceeded those of aged donors. Researchers report that TCR beta diversity correlated strongly with naive T cell percentage.

A further study also used this sample, focusing on T cells of mothers and their children.

Sequences were obtained from blood. This chain connects TRBV2 to TRBJ1-6; 7 bases map to TRBD1. This TCR derives from a woman aged 40 to 50 in good health. The CDR3 loop is CASSSGQINSPLHF. The CDR3 nucleotides are TGTGCCAGCAGTTCGGGACAGATCAATTCACCCCTCCACTTT.